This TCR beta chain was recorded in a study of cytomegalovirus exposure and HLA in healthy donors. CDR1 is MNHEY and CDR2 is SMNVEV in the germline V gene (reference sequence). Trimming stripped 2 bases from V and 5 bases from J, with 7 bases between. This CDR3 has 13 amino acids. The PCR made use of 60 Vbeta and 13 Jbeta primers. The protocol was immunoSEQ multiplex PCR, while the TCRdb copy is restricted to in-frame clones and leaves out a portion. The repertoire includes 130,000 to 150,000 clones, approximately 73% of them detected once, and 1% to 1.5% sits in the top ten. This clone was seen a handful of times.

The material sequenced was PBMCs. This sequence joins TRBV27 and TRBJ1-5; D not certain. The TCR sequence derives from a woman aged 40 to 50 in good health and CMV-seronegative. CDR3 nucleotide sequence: TGTGCCAGCAGTTTACGAGTGGATCAGCCCCAGCATTTT. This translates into CASSLRVDQPQHF.